Listed here are 18 T cell receptor beta chains from one sample, sequenced in a study of post-analysis software for immune sequencing data. Their antigens are not known. Study conclusions and caveats: Elevated frequency relative to controls characterized four or five TRBV segments in patients, TRBV5-6, TRBV5-1 and TRBV20-1 among them.

Unique-molecular-identifier-tagged TCR beta cDNA libraries were used. Each CDR3 protein gets one entry after TCRdb re-called the PCR reads with MiXCR. Of 750,000 to 950,000 distinct CDR3 sequences listed, approximately 50% are singletons. Source material: blood. The source of these receptors is a girl aged 10 to 17 with multiple sclerosis.

This clonotype was seen just once. The junction departs from the called germline gene at one end, perhaps through a read error. The CDR3 reads CASSLGRAVNYGCTF. CDR3 DNA sequence: TGTGCCAGCAGCTTGGGAAGGGCGGTCAACTATGGCTGCACCTTC. The J gene is TRBJ1-2, the V gene TRBV5-6, with no clear D. From germline, CDR1 is SGHDT and CDR2 YYEEEE. The CDR3 has 15 residues. Full variable domain (remainder filled in from reference TRBV5-6 and TRBJ1-2): DAGVTQSPTHLIKTRGQQVTLRCSPKSGHDTVSWYQQALGQGPQFIFQYYEEEERQRGNFPDRFSGHQFPNYSSELNVNALLLGDSALYLCASSLGRAVNYGCTFGSGTRLTVV.

CDR3 region: CASSLTDSVSYEQYF. DNA of the CDR3: TGTGCCAGCAGCCTGACGGACAGCGTATCCTACGAGCAGTACTTC. The genes are TRBV7-6 and TRBJ2-1, with a possible D match to TRBD1 (6 bases). The J call may not be correct, given that the DNA end is closer to TRBJ2-7. Germline V gene sequence: CDR1 SGHVS, CDR2 FNYEAQ. The CDR3 is 15 residues long.

V and J are TRBV11-2 and TRBJ2-4, with D possibly being TRBD1 or TRBD2 (6 bases each). Germline V gene sequence: CDR1 SGHAT, CDR2 FQNNGV. With 4 bases removed from V and 8 bases from J, the gap between germline ends came to 21 bases. The CDR3 runs 16 residues. The CDR3 reads CASSSHRDIWGDIQYF. The CDR3 DNA reads TGTGCCAGCAGCTCGCACCGGGACATCTGGGGGGACATTCAGTACTTC.

The chain has TRBV10-3 and TRBJ2-6, with D possibly matching TRBD1 (6 bases). CDR1 and CDR2 (germline): ENHRY, SYGVKD. The length of the CDR3 is 17 residues. The V end lost 0 bases, the J end lost 0 bases, and 9 bases lay between the germline ends. The CDR3 DNA sequence: TGTGCCATCAGTGAGTCGCAGGGGACCTCTGGGGCCAACGTCCTGACTTTC. Translation: CAISESQGTSGANVLTF.

J is TRBJ2-1 and V is TRBV5-1; 8 nucleotides match TRBD2. Trimming cost V 1 base and J 0 bases; bases outside gene matches: 6. CDR3 length: 17 amino acids. Germline V gene data show CDR1 as SGHRS and CDR2 as YFSETQ. The CDR3: CASSLPVAGNSYNEQFF. The CDR3, as DNA: TGCGCCAGCAGCTTGCCCGTAGCGGGAAACTCCTACAATGAGCAGTTCTTC.

The gene calls are TRBV6-6 and TRBJ1-5; D uncertain. The germline CDR1 and CDR2 sequences are MNHNY and SVGAGI (reference sequence). This CDR3 region has 16 residues. The V and J ends lost 4 bases and 2 bases respectively, with 15 bases between them. The CDR3 sequence: CASSSLSSPGNQPQHF. The CDR3 DNA reads TGTGCCAGCAGTTCTCTTTCTTCACCGGGCAATCAGCCCCAGCATTTT.

In its sample, this clonotype was seen a few times. The chain couples TRBV7-2 to TRBJ2-5; no firm D call. V was cut by 4 bases and J by 1 base, with 13 bases left in between. Germline CDR1 SGHTA, CDR2 FQGNSA. This CDR3 comprises 15 residues. The CDR3 protein is CASSSRLGIQETQYF. DNA for the CDR3: TGTGCCAGCAGCTCTCGTCTGGGGATCCAAGAGACCCAGTACTTC.

This chain connects TRBV3-1 to TRBJ2-1; 10 bases agree with TRBD2. Germline CDR1 LGHDT, CDR2 YNNKEL (reference sequence). CDR3 length: 15 residues. After removal of 3 bases from V and 4 bases from J, the junction contained 3 bases not matched to a gene. As DNA, the CDR3 is TGTGCCAGCAGCCACAGCGGGGGGGGTTACAATGAGCAGTTCTTC. Protein: CASSHSGGGYNEQFF.

The chain links TRBV10-1 to TRBJ2-2; D not resolved. Trimming pared 0 bases from V and 4 bases from J, leaving 6 bases between. Germline V gene sequence: CDR1 WNHNN, CDR2 SYGVQD (reference sequence). The CDR3 contains 14 residues. In DNA form, the CDR3 reads TGCGCCAGCAGTGAGTCAAGGGCCACCGGGGAGCTGTTTTTT. Translation gives CASSESRATGELFF.

Of note for this clonotype: A read error may account for a junction end that differs from germline. The chain uses TRBV5-1 and TRBJ2-6; D perhaps matches TRBD1 (5 bases). The CDR3 spans 17 residues. CDR1 and CDR2 (germline): SGHRS, YFSETQ. This CDR3 reads CASSIMGRNSGANVRTF. The CDR3, as DNA: TGCGCCAGCTCGATTATGGGGCGGAACTCTGGGGCCAACGTCCGGACTTTC. Using reference TRBV5-1 and TRBJ2-6 for the parts outside the CDR3, the full variable domain is KAGVTQTPRYLIKTRGQQVTLSCSPISGHRSVSWYQQTPGQGLQFLFEYFSETQRNKGNFPGRFSGRQFSNSRSEMNVSTLELGDSALYLCASSIMGRNSGANVRTFGAGSRLTVL.

Remarks on this clonotype: At one end the junction does not follow the germline gene, possibly because of a read error. The V call is TRBV7-7, the J call TRBJ2-1; TRBD2 might be the D (6 bases). The CDR3 totals 13 residues. The germline gives CDR1 SSHAT, CDR2 FNYEAQ (reference sequence). In nucleotides, the CDR3 is TGTGCTAGCAGCGCGGGACCGAACAATGAGCAGTTCTTC. This encodes CASSAGPNNEQFF.

The chain recombines TRBV6-6 with TRBJ1-5; D remains unclear. V was trimmed by 4 bases and J by 7 bases, leaving 11 bases between them. The CDR3 totals 13 residues. Germline V gene data show CDR1 as MNHNY and CDR2 as SVGAGI (reference sequence). The CDR3 region has the DNA TGTGCCAGCAGTTGGGCGGCTCGGCAGCCCCAGCATTTT. Amino acids: CASSWAARQPQHF.

In this sample, this clonotype turned up a few times. The rearrangement links TRBV12-3 or TRBV12-4 to TRBJ1-5; D unclear. V was clipped by 3 bases and J by 3 bases, with 12 bases between them. CDR3 length: 15 amino acids. The CDR3 here is CASSLRGGYNQPQHF. As DNA, the CDR3 is TGTGCCAGCAGTTTGCGGGGTGGGTACAATCAGCCCCAGCATTTT.

The gene calls are TRBV2 and TRBJ2-3, with 10 bases aligning to TRBD1. The CDR3 covers 14 residues. Looked up from germline, CDR1 is SNHLY and CDR2 is FYNNEI. V lost 7 bases and J lost 9; bases outside the gene matches: 10. DNA of the CDR3: TGTGCCAGCAAAGGAGGGACAGGGGACGCCACGCAGTATTTT. Protein product: CASKGGTGDATQYF. Using reference TRBV2 and TRBJ2-3 for the parts outside the CDR3, the full variable domain is EPEVTQTPSHQVTQMGQEVILRCVPISNHLYFYWYRQILGQKVEFLVSFYNNEISEKSEIFDDQFSVERPDGSNFTLKIRSTKLEDSAMYFCASKGGTGDATQYFGPGTRLTVL.

At least ten counts were recorded for this clonotype. V is TRBV3-1 and J is TRBJ2-7; D may correspond to TRBD1 or TRBD2 (5 bases each). Trimming cost V 4 bases and J 2 bases, with 12 bases left between them. The CDR3 spans 14 residues. Germline V CDR1 and CDR2: LGHDT, YNNKEL (reference sequence). The CDR3 is CASSPRDGTYEQYF. The CDR3 region has the DNA TGTGCCAGCAGCCCCCGGGACGGAACCTACGAGCAGTACTTC.

This clonotype occurred a few times. The chain is built from TRBV12-3 or TRBV12-4 and TRBJ2-6; no definite D call. Between the trimmed V and J ends, which lost 6 bases and 0 bases, there was a span of 12 bases. The CDR3 runs 16 residues. The CDR3 coding sequence is TGTGCCAGCAGGGTCTGGACGGTCTCTGGGGCCAACGTCCTGACTTTC. This encodes CASRVWTVSGANVLTF.

This chain links TRBV7-9 with TRBJ2-1; D remains unclear. V lost 4 bases to trimming and J lost 9 bases, with 10 bases between them. Germline V lookup: CDR1 SEHNR, CDR2 FQNEAQ (reference sequence). This CDR3 region has 12 residues. The CDR3 DNA sequence: TGTGCCAGCAGCTCCCCTTCTGTTGAGCAGTTCTTC. Its translation is CASSSPSVEQFF.

This rearrangement joins TRBV12-3 or TRBV12-4 to TRBJ1-1, with TRBD1 as a possible D gene (5 bases). V lost 5 bases, J lost 8 bases, and 18 bases lay in between. The CDR3 contains 14 residues. CDR3 sequence reads: CASSQTARFVEAFF. The DNA of the CDR3 is TGTGCCAGCAGTCAGACAGCTCGTTTTGTGGAAGCTTTCTTT.